These 6 T cell receptor beta chains were all obtained from the same sample, sequenced in a study of patients and donors after allogeneic stem cell transplantation. From the RT-PCR reads, TCRdb called clonotypes with MiXCR, one entry per CDR3 protein. The sample holds fewer than 200,000 distinct CDR3 sequences, around 28% seen once. The sequenced sample was blood, either unsorted or a sorted T cell fraction (not recorded which). These receptors all come from a human donor who was either an allogeneic HSCT recipient or a stem cell or donor lymphocyte infusion donor (not recorded which). It is not recorded whose cells these are; they may come from a transplant donor.

This rearrangement joins TRBV4-1 to TRBJ1-6; no definite D call. This CDR3 is 14 amino acids long. The V end lost 0 bases, the J end lost 4 bases, and 4 bases lay between the germline ends. CDR1 MGHRA and CDR2 YSYEKL come from the germline V gene. The CDR3 DNA reads as TGCGCCAGCAGCCAAGATGTGTATAATTCACCCCTCCACTTT. Residues: CASSQDVYNSPLHF.

This chain links TRBV27 with TRBJ2-7; a weak D match, TRBD1 (6 bases). V was trimmed by 0 bases and J by 0 bases, leaving 12 bases between them. Germline V gene lookup returns CDR1 MNHEY and CDR2 SMNVEV (reference sequence). There are 16 residues in the CDR3. CDR3 in amino acids: CASSLSTGLSSYEQYF. The CDR3 nucleotides read TGTGCCAGCAGTTTATCAACAGGGTTGAGCTCCTACGAGCAGTACTTC.

This clonotype was seen many times. The CDR3 nucleotides read TGCGCCAGCAGCTTGGATCAGCAAGTTGGCTACACCTTC. Protein product: CASSLDQQVGYTF. This chain uses TRBV5-1 with TRBJ1-2; D unclear. The CDR3 contains 13 residues. The germline CDR1 and CDR2 sequences are SGHRS and YFSETQ. V was clipped by 0 bases and J by 7 bases, with 10 bases between them.

The chain employs TRBV9 and TRBJ2-7, with D maybe TRBD2 (6 bases). The CDR3 totals 16 residues. Trimming took 4 bases from V and 6 from J, leaving 23 bases between them. Germline V gene data show CDR1 as SGDLS and CDR2 as YYNGEE. In nucleotides, the CDR3 is TGTGCCAGCAGCCGCTCGGAGGGCCAGGCCTTACGCGAGCAGTACTTC. Protein sequence: CASSRSEGQALREQYF.

This clonotype has ten or more counts. This chain uses TRBV20-1 with TRBJ1-5, with D perhaps matching TRBD1 (5 bases). The CDR3 is 17 residues long. Germline-derived CDR1 and CDR2 are DFQATT and SNEGSKA (reference sequence). With 4 bases removed from V and 0 bases from J, the gap between germline ends came to 19 bases. CDR3 region: CSANGGEGAYSNQPQHF. The CDR3 DNA sequence: TGCAGTGCTAATGGAGGGGAAGGGGCTTATAGCAATCAGCCCCAGCATTTT.

This chain joins TRBV7-9 and TRBJ1-2; D is possibly TRBD1 (6 bases). V gave up 5 bases and J gave up 7 bases, with 17 bases separating them. CDR3 length: 14 residues. In germline, CDR1 is SEHNR, CDR2 FQNEAQ (reference sequence). The CDR3 protein is CASSPGHNLGGYTF. CDR3 DNA sequence: TGTGCCAGCAGCCCGGGACACAATTTGGGTGGCTACACCTTC.